The rows below give T cell receptor beta chains drawn from one sample of a study of metastatic and nonmetastatic thyroid tumors. MiXCR re-clonotyped the PCR reads for TCRdb. The table lists some 20,000 clones, 35% to 40% of them singletons. The sequenced material came from tumor tissue. These receptors were obtained from a female donor with papillary thyroid cancer or a benign thyroid nodule (not recorded which). Some clones in this sample may be carry-over from other donors' samples. Both conserved end residues are part of each CDR3. A D gene is named only where the DNA matches it firmly. For some rows the clone size is stated as once, few or many, or as a class when expanded; others skip it.

v_call	d_call	j_call	clone_size	cdr3_nt	cdr3_aa
TRBV5-1	-	TRBJ1-2	-	TGCGCCAGCAGCGGGACTTGGGATGGCTACACCTTC	CASSGTWDGYTF
TRBV6-2/TRBV6-3	-	TRBJ1-2	-	TGTGCCAGCAGAGAGCGGGAGGGCTACACCTTC	CASREREGYTF
TRBV6-1	-	TRBJ1-6	few	TGTGCCAGCAGACTGGACGGGGCCGCCGGGTATTCACCCCTCCACTTT	CASRLDGAAGYSPLHF
TRBV6-1	-	TRBJ2-3	-	TGTGCCAGCAAATTGACTCGAAGCACAGATACGCAGTATTTT	CASKLTRSTDTQYF
TRBV6-2/TRBV6-3	TRBD2	TRBJ2-7	-	TGTGCCAGCAGCAACAGATTAGCGGGGACCTACGAGCAGTACTTC	CASSNRLAGTYEQYF
TRBV6-1	-	TRBJ2-2	-	TGTGCCAGCAGGGGCGGTACCGGGGAGCTGTTTTTT	CASRGGTGELFF
TRBV6-1	TRBD2	TRBJ2-2	many	TGTGCCAGCAGTGAATGGGGGGGTATTAGCGGGGAGCTGTTTTTT	CASSEWGGISGELFF
TRBV4-3	TRBD1	TRBJ1-1	-	TGCGCCAGCAGCCCTCGACAGGGAATGAACACTGAAGCTTTCTTT	CASSPRQGMNTEAFF
TRBV6-1	TRBD2	TRBJ2-7	few	TGTGCCAGCACTAAGGGACTAGCGGATACCTACGAGCAGTACTTC	CASTKGLADTYEQYF
TRBV28	TRBD2	TRBJ2-2	-	TGTGCCAGCCTCCGACTAGCGGCTACCGGGGAGCTGTTTTTT	CASLRLAATGELFF
TRBV27	TRBD1	TRBJ1-4	-	TGTGCCAGCAGTCCCTACAGGGGAGGGGGTGAAAAACTGTTTTTT	CASSPYRGGGEKLFF
TRBV5-4	TRBD2	TRBJ2-7	-	TGTGCCAGCAGCTTGGAAGGGACTAGTCAGGGGAGGGAGCAGTACTTC	CASSLEGTSQGREQYF
TRBV11-2	-	TRBJ1-4	-	TGTGCCAGCAGCTACGGATCTTTAACAACTAATGAAAAACTGTTTTTT	CASSYGSLTTNEKLFF
TRBV6-2/TRBV6-3	-	TRBJ1-2	few	TGTGCCAGCAGTTACTCGTGGGGGGCAGGATATGGCTACACCTTC	CASSYSWGAGYGYTF
TRBV29-1	-	TRBJ2-3	-	TGCAGCGCTGAGGGCGGATCTAGAGCAGATACGCAGTATTTT	CSAEGGSRADTQYF
TRBV6-1	-	TRBJ1-2	few	TGTGCCAGCAGAGAGGGGGTTCAATATGGCTACACCTTC	CASREGVQYGYTF
TRBV18	-	TRBJ2-7	few	TGTGCCAGCCGGACTACAATCTACGAGCAGTACTTC	CASRTTIYEQYF
TRBV6-1	-	TRBJ2-1	-	TGTGCCAGCAGCCAAGGGTCTGCACGCAATGAGCAGTTCTTC	CASSQGSARNEQFF
TRBV2	-	TRBJ2-3	few	TGTGCCAGCAGAGCCAGGGGTAACACAGATACGCAGTATTTT	CASRARGNTDTQYF
TRBV24-1	-	TRBJ2-7	-	TGTGCCACCAGATCACCCAGGGGAGGCTACGAGCAGTACTTC	CATRSPRGGYEQYF
TRBV11-2	-	TRBJ1-1	-	TGTGCCAGCAGCTTAGTTGGGGGGGTTGAAGCTTTCTTT	CASSLVGGVEAFF
TRBV15	-	TRBJ1-1	medium-sized	TGTGCCACCAGCCCAGAGCGCGGGGGCACTGAAGCTTTCTTT	CATSPERGGTEAFF
TRBV28	-	TRBJ1-2	-	TGTGCCAGCAGCACTAACTATGGCTACACCTTC	CASSTNYGYTF
TRBV2	TRBD2	TRBJ2-7	-	TGTGCCAGCCAGGGATCGGGACTAGCGGGGAGGAGCTCCTACGAGCAGTACTTC	CASQGSGLAGRSSYEQYF
TRBV12-3/TRBV12-4	-	TRBJ2-5	-	TGTGCCAGCAGTTTGGAAGGGGAAAGGACCCAGTACTTC	CASSLEGERTQYF
TRBV12-3/TRBV12-4	-	TRBJ1-2	few	TGTGCCAGCAGTCCGGCGGGCTATGGCTACACCTTC	CASSPAGYGYTF
TRBV20-1	-	TRBJ2-7	-	TGCAGTGCATATCGAGCCTCCGGGCACGAGCAGTACTTC	CSAYRASGHEQYF
TRBV30	TRBD1	TRBJ1-1	-	TGTGCCTGGAGGGGACAGGGCTTTCGGACTGAAGCTTTCTTT	CAWRGQGFRTEAFF
TRBV10-1	TRBD2	TRBJ2-2	few	TGCGCCAGCAGTCCTTTCGTGACTAGCGGGAGTTCCGGGGAGCTGTTTTTT	CASSPFVTSGSSGELFF
TRBV11-2	-	TRBJ1-1	-	TGTGCCAGCAGCTTACTAGGGGGATTGAACACTGAAGCTTTCTTT	CASSLLGGLNTEAFF
TRBV28	-	TRBJ1-5	-	TGTGCCAGCAGACCTATTCTAGGTGGCAAAAATCAGCCCCAGCATTTT	CASRPILGGKNQPQHF
TRBV6-5	-	TRBJ2-7	few	TGTGCCAGCAGTTACTCGAGACGGGAACACGAGCAGTACTTC	CASSYSRREHEQYF
TRBV27	-	TRBJ2-7	few	TGTGCCAGCAGTCTTGGACAGCCCTACGAGCAGTACTTC	CASSLGQPYEQYF
TRBV28	TRBD1	TRBJ2-7	-	TGTGCCAGCAGTTTAGGGACAGTATACGAGCAGTACTTC	CASSLGTVYEQYF
TRBV6-5	-	TRBJ2-7	few	TGTGCCAGCAGTTACTCTGCGGTAAGGTACGAGCAGTACTTC	CASSYSAVRYEQYF
TRBV12-5	-	TRBJ1-5	-	TGTGCTAGTGGTTTGTCAAAGGGCCAGCCCCAGCATTTT	CASGLSKGQPQHF
TRBV2	TRBD1	TRBJ2-3	-	TGTGCCAGCGCCCGGGACAGCCATGTTGATACGCAGTATTTT	CASARDSHVDTQYF
TRBV5-8	-	TRBJ1-3	-	TGTGCCAGCAGCTCCGGGAGAGGAAACACCATATATTTT	CASSSGRGNTIYF
TRBV6-1	-	TRBJ2-4	few	TGTGCCAGCACGGGGAGAGGGGCCAAAAACATTCAGTACTTC	CASTGRGAKNIQYF
TRBV20-1	-	TRBJ2-7	-	TGCAGTTCACCCGCCCGAGATACCTACGAGCAGTACTTC	CSSPARDTYEQYF
TRBV15	-	TRBJ2-7	-	TGTGCCACCAGCAGGGAAGCGACAGCCTCCTACGAGCAGTACTTC	CATSREATASYEQYF
TRBV4-1	-	TRBJ1-5	-	TGCGCCAGCAGCCAAGGTTTGGCAACAAATCAGCCCCAGCATTTT	CASSQGLATNQPQHF
TRBV28	-	TRBJ1-2	-	TGTGCCAGCAGTTTTAGCGCCGGGGGGCAGGATGGCTACACCTTC	CASSFSAGGQDGYTF
TRBV6-1	TRBD2	TRBJ2-5	-	TGTGCCAGCAACCTACTAGCGGGAGGAGGTGAGACCCAGTACTTC	CASNLLAGGGETQYF
TRBV12-3/TRBV12-4	TRBD2	TRBJ2-1	few	TGTGCCAGCAGTTTCACGACTAGCGGGACGGGTGAGCAGTTCTTC	CASSFTTSGTGEQFF
TRBV28	TRBD1	TRBJ2-6	-	TGTGCCAGCCGACAGGGGGGACTCTCTGGGGCCAACGTCCTGACTTTC	CASRQGGLSGANVLTF
TRBV5-1	TRBD1	TRBJ1-1	-	TGCGCCAGCAGCTCAGGGACAGGGAACACTGAAGCTTTCTTT	CASSSGTGNTEAFF